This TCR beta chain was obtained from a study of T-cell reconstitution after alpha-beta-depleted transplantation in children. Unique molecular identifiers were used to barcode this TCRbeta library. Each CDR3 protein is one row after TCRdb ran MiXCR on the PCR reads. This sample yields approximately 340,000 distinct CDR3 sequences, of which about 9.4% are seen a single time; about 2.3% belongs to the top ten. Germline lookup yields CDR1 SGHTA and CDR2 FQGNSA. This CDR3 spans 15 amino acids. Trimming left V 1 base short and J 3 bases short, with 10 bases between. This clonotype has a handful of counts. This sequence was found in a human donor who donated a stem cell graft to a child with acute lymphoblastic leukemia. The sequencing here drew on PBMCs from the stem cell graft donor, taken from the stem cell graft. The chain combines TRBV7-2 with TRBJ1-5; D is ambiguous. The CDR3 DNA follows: TGTGCCAGCAGCTTAGAGGCGGGTCCCAATCAGCCCCAGCATTTT. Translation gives CASSLEAGPNQPQHF.